One and the same sample provided the 30 T cell receptor beta chains below, sequenced in a study of graft-versus-host responses after intestinal transplantation. The assay was immunoSEQ multiplex PCR, and TCRdb's table has in-frame clones only and misses some. The sample records approximately 120,000 clones, more than 80% being singletons. Antigens for these TCRs are unknown. The source was unstimulated CD4+ T cells sorted from spleen or lymph node cells, collected before intestinal transplant. The receptors here all came from a human donor who received an intestinal transplant.

This chain links TRBV6-5 with TRBJ2-1; a weak D match, TRBD1 (6 bases). This CDR3 has 15 residues. Germline values: CDR1 MNHEY, CDR2 SVGAGI. The V end lost 6 bases, the J end lost 3 bases, and 15 bases lay between the germline ends. The CDR3 protein is CASSESGQFYNEQFF. CDR3 nucleotide sequence: TGTGCCAGCAGCGAGTCGGGACAATTCTACAATGAGCAGTTCTTC.

The CDR3 here is CASSPGGVGSPGYTF. The DNA for the CDR3 is TGTGCCAGCAGTCCCGGGGGGGTAGGTTCTCCTGGCTACACCTTC. J is TRBJ1-2 and V is TRBV6-5, with D maybe TRBD1 (5 bases). V was shortened by 5 bases and J by 7 bases, with 20 bases between the two germline ends. This CDR3 has 15 residues. Germline V gene data show CDR1 as MNHEY and CDR2 as SVGAGI.

The chain links TRBV10-1 to TRBJ1-1, with TRBD1 identical over 9 bases. CDR3 length: 15 residues. The V gene end was trimmed by 0 bases and the J gene end by 5 bases; junction bases not matched to a gene: 4. The germline V gene has CDR1 WNHNN and CDR2 SYGVQD (reference sequence). The CDR3 is CASSESTGGRTEAFF. CDR3 sequence (DNA): TGCGCCAGCAGTGAGTCGACAGGGGGGAGGACTGAAGCTTTCTTT.

The V gene is TRBV19, the J gene TRBJ1-5; D is possibly TRBD1 (6 bases). Germline CDR1 reads LNHDA; CDR2 reads SQIVND (reference sequence). Trimming removed 4 bases from V and 0 bases from J, with 16 bases in between. The CDR3 runs 17 residues. The CDR3 region is CASSTRQVGVSNQPQHF. For the CDR3, the DNA is TGTGCCAGTAGTACCAGACAGGTAGGGGTTAGCAATCAGCCCCAGCATTTT.

The gene calls are TRBV15 and TRBJ2-1; the match to TRBD2 covers 7 bases. Germline-derived CDR1 and CDR2 are LNHNV and YYDKDF (reference sequence). This CDR3 spans 16 amino acids. Trimming removed 0 bases from V and 0 bases from J; junction bases left unmatched: 2. This CDR3 reads CATSRDWGGSYNEQFF. The CDR3 nucleotides are TGTGCCACCAGCAGAGACTGGGGGGGCTCCTACAATGAGCAGTTCTTC.

V usage is TRBV6-1 and J usage is TRBJ2-7; tentatively, D is TRBD2 (5 bases). The CDR3 runs 13 residues. CDR1 and CDR2 (germline): MNHNS, SASEGT. Trimming took off 6 bases at V and 5 bases at J, with 14 bases between the two ends. In DNA, the CDR3 is TGTGCCAGCAGGCGGACTGCCACGGACGAGCAGTACTTC. It yields the protein CASRRTATDEQYF.

This chain uses TRBV29-1 with TRBJ2-7; D is unresolved. Germline loops: CDR1 SQVTM, CDR2 ANQGSEA. Trimming removed 5 bases from V and 2 bases from J, with 7 bases in between. CDR3 length: 11 residues. The CDR3 coding sequence is TGCAGCGTTCGAGACCCCTACGAGCAGTACTTC. Its protein product is CSVRDPYEQYF.

The chain joins TRBV6-1 to TRBJ2-1; D uncertain. CDR1 and CDR2 from the germline V gene are MNHNS and SASEGT. This CDR3 spans 11 amino acids. Trimming stripped 5 bases from V and 15 bases from J, with 14 bases between. The CDR3 DNA reads TGTGCCAGCAGTCGACTCCAGAGTTTGTTCTTC. Translation gives CASSRLQSLFF.

V is TRBV4-2 and J is TRBJ2-2, with D perhaps TRBD1 or TRBD2 (5 bases each). CDR1 is LGHNA and CDR2 is YNFKEQ in the germline V gene. The CDR3 is 16 residues long. V shed 0 bases and J shed 4 bases, with 12 bases lying between them. The CDR3 spells CASSQDTSGTTGELFF. The CDR3, as DNA: TGTGCCAGCAGCCAAGATACGTCCGGGACCACCGGGGAGCTGTTTTTT.

The V and J genes are TRBV10-2 and TRBJ2-7; possibly TRBD1 or TRBD2 for D (7 bases each). Trimming took 5 bases from V and 0 from J, leaving 14 bases between them. The CDR3 is made up of 15 amino acids. CDR1 is WSHSY, CDR2 SAAADI, per germline. For the CDR3, the DNA is TGCGCCAGCAGTACCGGGGGGACAGCCTCCTACGAGCAGTACTTC. This encodes CASSTGGTASYEQYF.

The chain joins TRBV5-1 to TRBJ2-1; unclear D gene. Germline V gene data show CDR1 as SGHRS and CDR2 as YFSETQ. The CDR3 has 17 amino acids. V gave up 0 bases and J gave up 0 bases, with 13 bases separating them. This chain's CDR3 is CASSLGLWQDSYNEQFF. CDR3 nucleotide sequence: TGCGCCAGCAGCTTGGGTCTCTGGCAGGACTCCTACAATGAGCAGTTCTTC.

The rearrangement joins TRBV2 to TRBJ1-2; D perhaps matches TRBD1 (6 bases). Germline V CDR1 and CDR2: SNHLY, FYNNEI. CDR3 length: 12 amino acids. Trimming removed 6 bases from V and 4 bases from J, with 9 bases in between. DNA for the CDR3: TGTGCCAGCAGCGTGACAGGCTATGGCTACACCTTC. Its protein product is CASSVTGYGYTF.

Only one count was recorded for this clone. The chain is built from TRBV7-2 and TRBJ2-1; the D call may be TRBD1 or TRBD2 (5 bases each). The CDR3 consists of 13 residues. The V and J ends lost 1 base and 7 bases respectively, with 8 bases between them. From germline, CDR1 is SGHTA and CDR2 FQGNSA. CDR3 protein: CASSLGRENEQFF. CDR3 DNA: TGTGCCAGCAGCTTAGGCAGGGAGAATGAGCAGTTCTTC. Using reference TRBV7-2 and TRBJ2-1 for the parts outside the CDR3, the full variable domain is GAGVSQSPSNKVTEKGKDVELRCDPISGHTALYWYRQSLGQGLEFLIYFQGNSAPDKSGLPSDRFSAERTGGSVSTLTIQRTQQEDSAVYLCASSLGRENEQFFGPGTRLTVL.

J is TRBJ2-1 and V is TRBV14; D is unclear. The V and J ends lost 7 bases and 7 bases respectively, with 14 bases between them. CDR3 length: 13 amino acids. Germline CDR1 and CDR2: SGHDN and FVKESK. CDR3 amino acids: CASNPQNRNEQFF. The CDR3 bases are TGTGCCAGCAACCCGCAGAATAGGAATGAGCAGTTCTTC.

The rearrangement links TRBV29-1 to TRBJ1-1, with D uncertain. Germline V gives CDR1 SQVTM, CDR2 ANQGSEA. The CDR3 extends over 11 amino acids. Trimming pared 2 bases from V and 1 base from J, leaving 2 bases between. For the CDR3, the DNA is TGCAGCGTTGAAACGAACACTGAAGCTTTCTTT. Translating gives CSVETNTEAFF. The variable domain in full, with the rest retrieved from reference TRBV29-1 and TRBJ1-1, is SAVISQKPSRDICQRGTSLTIQCQVDSQVTMMFWYRQQPGQSLTLIATANQGSEATYESGFVIDKFPISRPNLTFSTLTVSNMSPEDSSIYLCSVETNTEAFFGQGTRLTVV.

V gene TRBV5-1 combines with J gene TRBJ1-2; 11 nucleotides match TRBD1. The V segment lost 0 bases and the J segment 10 bases; nucleotides outside the gene matches: 8. The germline V gene has CDR1 SGHRS and CDR2 YFSETQ. CDR3 size: 15 residues. The CDR3 DNA reads as TGCGCCAGCAGCTTGGATGGGACAGGGGGTCGTCTCTACACCTTC. Translated, it gives CASSLDGTGGRLYTF. The whole variable domain, remainder taken from reference TRBV5-1 and TRBJ1-2, is KAGVTQTPRYLIKTRGQQVTLSCSPISGHRSVSWYQQTPGQGLQFLFEYFSETQRNKGNFPGRFSGRQFSNSRSEMNVSTLELGDSALYLCASSLDGTGGRLYTFGSGTRLTVV.

The chain carries TRBV27 and TRBJ2-3, with 8 nucleotides matching TRBD1. Germline CDR1 MNHEY, CDR2 SMNVEV (reference sequence). The CDR3 consists of 15 residues. Losses at the gene ends were 8 bases for V and 3 bases for J; bases not matched to a gene: 10. CDR3 loop: CASGRTGTLTDTQYF. The CDR3 nucleotides are TGTGCCAGCGGCAGGACAGGGACCCTAACAGATACGCAGTATTTT.

The chain is built from TRBV15 and TRBJ2-7; D remains unclear. CDR1 and CDR2 (germline): LNHNV, YYDKDF (reference sequence). V lost 4 bases to trimming and J lost 2 bases, with 12 bases between them. The CDR3 spans 14 residues. The CDR3 reads CATSIVGTPYEQYF. The DNA of the CDR3 is TGTGCCACCAGCATAGTGGGTACCCCCTACGAGCAGTACTTC.

This chain uses TRBV4-1 with TRBJ1-5, with a weak D call TRBD1 (5 bases). Germline loops: CDR1 MGHRA, CDR2 YSYEKL. V shed 1 base and J shed 1 base, with 11 bases lying between them. The CDR3 extends over 16 amino acids. CDR3 sequence: CASSQGGGVSNQPQHF. The CDR3 DNA reads as TGCGCCAGCAGCCAAGGTGGGGGTGTCAGCAATCAGCCCCAGCATTTT.

Here the CDR3 reads CASTSRENEQYF. The DNA for the CDR3 is TGTGCCAGCACCAGCAGGGAAAACGAGCAGTACTTC. The chain has TRBV5-4 and TRBJ2-7; D may be TRBD1 (5 bases). V dropped 6 bases and J dropped 5 bases, with 12 bases sitting between them. The CDR3 is made up of 12 amino acids. The germline CDR1 and CDR2 sequences are SGHNT and YYREEE (reference sequence).

The chain uses TRBV30 and TRBJ1-5, with D tentatively TRBD1 (5 bases). The CDR3 is 14 amino acids. Trimming left V 0 bases short and J 7 bases short, with 13 bases between. Germline V CDR1 and CDR2: GTSNPN, SVGIG (reference sequence). CDR3 amino acids: CAWSVSGGGQPQHF. CDR3 DNA: TGTGCCTGGAGTGTTTCCGGGGGAGGCCAGCCCCAGCATTTT.

CDR3 coding DNA: TGTGCCAGCAGCCCAAGGACTAGCGCCTACAATGAGCAGTTCTTC. Translating it yields CASSPRTSAYNEQFF. The V call is TRBV4-2, the J call TRBJ2-1, with TRBD2 matching 9 bases. CDR1 LGHNA and CDR2 YNFKEQ come from the germline V gene. CDR3 length equals 15 residues. The V gene end was trimmed by 4 bases and the J gene end by 2 bases; junction bases not matched to a gene: 3.

The chain uses TRBV5-1 and TRBJ1-1; 8 nucleotides match TRBD1. Trimming removed 4 bases from V and 3 bases from J; junction bases left unmatched: 8. Germline lookup yields CDR1 SGHRS and CDR2 YFSETQ. This CDR3 region has 15 residues. The DNA of the CDR3 is TGCGCCAGCAGCCTCGGGACAGGTAGGGACACTGAAGCTTTCTTT. Its translation: CASSLGTGRDTEAFF.

The V gene is TRBV4-2, the J gene TRBJ2-3; 8 positions agree with TRBD2. The CDR3 sequence is 17 residues long. V shed 2 bases, J shed 2 bases, and the junction held 9 bases outside the gene matches. The germline V gene has CDR1 LGHNA and CDR2 YNFKEQ. DNA of the CDR3: TGTGCCAGCAGCCAAACGGGTAGCGGGGACTCCACAGATACGCAGTATTTT. This codes for CASSQTGSGDSTDTQYF.

The rearrangement joins TRBV5-1 to TRBJ1-2; TRBD1 matches at 11 bases. Germline V gives CDR1 SGHRS, CDR2 YFSETQ. The CDR3 sequence is 14 residues long. Trimming cost V 0 bases and J 7 bases; bases outside gene matches: 2. CDR3 sequence: CASSLEGQGVGYTF. The CDR3 DNA reads as TGCGCCAGCAGCTTGGAGGGACAGGGGGTTGGCTACACCTTC.

The J gene is TRBJ1-1, the V gene TRBV7-9, with D hard to call. V was clipped by 4 bases and J by 6 bases, with 12 bases between them. The germline CDR1 and CDR2 sequences are SEHNR and FQNEAQ (reference sequence). The CDR3 consists of 13 residues. The DNA of the CDR3 is TGTGCCAGCAGCTCCCAGAGGGCGTCTGAAGCTTTCTTT. Its translation: CASSSQRASEAFF.

To note about this clone: Within the sample, other DNA sequences also encode this same CDR3. The genes are TRBV18 and TRBJ1-5; no clear D. CDR3 length: 13 residues. V was trimmed by 1 base and J by 1 base, leaving 2 bases between them. Germline V lookup: CDR1 KGHSH, CDR2 LQKENI. In DNA, the CDR3 is TGTGCCAGCTCACCACAGAGCAATCAGCCCCAGCATTTT. Its protein is CASSPQSNQPQHF. Together with reference TRBV18 and TRBJ1-5, the CDR3 gives the full variable domain: NAGVMQNPRHLVRRRGQEARLRCSPMKGHSHVYWYRQLPEEGLKFMVYLQKENIIDESGMPKERFSAEFPKEGPSILRIQQVVRGDSAAYFCASSPQSNQPQHFGDGTRLSIL.

CDR3 region: CASSLSLGLDGSGELFF. The CDR3 DNA sequence: TGTGCCAGCAGCTTAAGCTTGGGCCTAGATGGGTCCGGGGAGCTGTTTTTT. V usage is TRBV7-9 and J usage is TRBJ2-2; D is unresolved. This CDR3 is 17 amino acids long. Germline values: CDR1 SEHNR, CDR2 FQNEAQ (reference sequence). V was shortened by 2 bases and J by 6 bases, with 19 bases between the two germline ends.

The CDR3, as DNA: TGTGCCAGCAGCTCGGGACCTTACGAGCAGTACTTC. It yields the protein CASSSGPYEQYF. This chain links TRBV11-2 with TRBJ2-7; D is perhaps TRBD1 or TRBD2 (5 bases each). V lost 4 bases, J lost 4 bases, and 8 bases lay in between. This CDR3 is 12 amino acids long. Per germline, CDR1 SGHAT and CDR2 FQNNGV.

This clone appeared once. The V and J genes are TRBV6-5 and TRBJ2-3; D not certain. From germline, CDR1 is MNHEY and CDR2 SVGAGI. The CDR3 sequence is 16 residues long. The V end lost 0 bases, the J end lost 3 bases, and 13 bases lay between the germline ends. The CDR3: CASSYSILSQTDTQYF. The CDR3 nucleotides read TGTGCCAGCAGTTACTCGATTTTGAGTCAAACAGATACGCAGTATTTT.